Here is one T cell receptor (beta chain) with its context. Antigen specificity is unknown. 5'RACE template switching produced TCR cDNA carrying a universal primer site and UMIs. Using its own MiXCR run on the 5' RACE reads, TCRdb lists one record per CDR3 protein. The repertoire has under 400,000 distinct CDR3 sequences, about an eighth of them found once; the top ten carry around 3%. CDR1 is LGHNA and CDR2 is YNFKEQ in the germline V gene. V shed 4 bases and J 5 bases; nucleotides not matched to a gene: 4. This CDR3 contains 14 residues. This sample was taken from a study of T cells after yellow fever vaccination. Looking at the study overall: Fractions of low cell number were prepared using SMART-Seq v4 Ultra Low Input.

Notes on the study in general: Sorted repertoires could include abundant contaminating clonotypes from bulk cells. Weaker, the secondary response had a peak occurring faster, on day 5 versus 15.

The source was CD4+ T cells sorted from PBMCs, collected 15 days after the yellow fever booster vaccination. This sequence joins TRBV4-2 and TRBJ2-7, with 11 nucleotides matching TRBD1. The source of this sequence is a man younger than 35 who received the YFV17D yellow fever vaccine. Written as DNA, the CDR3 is TGTGCCAGCAGCCTGGGACAGGGGGGCAACGAGCAGTACTTC. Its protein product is CASSLGQGGNEQYF.